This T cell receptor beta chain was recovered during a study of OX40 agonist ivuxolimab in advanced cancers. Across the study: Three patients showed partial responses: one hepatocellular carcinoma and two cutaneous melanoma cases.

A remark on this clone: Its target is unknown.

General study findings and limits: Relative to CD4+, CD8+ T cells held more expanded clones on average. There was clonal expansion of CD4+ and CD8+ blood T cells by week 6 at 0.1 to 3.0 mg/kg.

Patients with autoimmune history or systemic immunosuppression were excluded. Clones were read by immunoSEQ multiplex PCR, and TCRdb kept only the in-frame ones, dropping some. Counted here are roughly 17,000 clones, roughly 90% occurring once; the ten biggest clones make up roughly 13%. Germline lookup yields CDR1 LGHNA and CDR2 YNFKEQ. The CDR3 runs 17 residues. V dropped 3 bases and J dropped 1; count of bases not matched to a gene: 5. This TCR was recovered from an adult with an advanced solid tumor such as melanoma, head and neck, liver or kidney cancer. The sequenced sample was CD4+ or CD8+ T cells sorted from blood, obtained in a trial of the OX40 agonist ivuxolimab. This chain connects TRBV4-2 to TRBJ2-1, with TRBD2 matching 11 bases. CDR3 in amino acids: CASSQGLAGGSYNEQFF. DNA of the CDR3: TGTGCCAGCAGCCAGGGTCTAGCGGGGGGTTCCTACAATGAGCAGTTCTTC.